The TCR beta chain described here comes from a study of metastatic and nonmetastatic thyroid tumors. Overall study: Across peripheral blood and tumor or nodule tissue samples taken from malignant and benign thyroid patients, the repertoires were compared with one another. Whole-study results and caveats: Significantly greater TCR beta diversity was reportedly found in malignant thyroid tumors than in benign nodules (in blood and tumor).

This clone has ten or more counts. The antigen remains unidentified. Per the original data handling: In papillary thyroid cancer, a distant-metastasis classifier was built using CDR3 differences across clinicopathological groups. Via MiXCR, TCRdb re-called the PCR reads. The V and J calls come from TCRdb's annotation, not from the publication. The sample consists of about 93,000 clones, roughly 13% of them appearing once. None of the patients had undergone any treatment ahead of thyroid surgery. Germline CDR1 LGHDT, CDR2 YNNKEL (reference sequence). The CDR3 has 19 amino acids. With 4 bases clipped from V and 4 bases from J, the junction kept 21 bases outside the gene matches.

The specimen sequenced was blood. The rearrangement uses TRBV3-1 and TRBJ1-2; 7 nucleotides align to TRBD1. This clonotype originated in a female donor with papillary thyroid cancer or a benign thyroid nodule (not recorded which). Some clones in this sample may be carry-over from other donors' samples. For the CDR3, the DNA is TGTGCCAGCAGCCGAAATATAGACAGGGACGCTTTATTCGGCTATGGCTACACCTTC. Translation: CASSRNIDRDALFGYGYTF.